A selection of T cell receptor beta chains follows, all from one sample in a study of cytotoxic CD8 clonotypes in ibrutinib-treated CLL. The table came from immunoSEQ multiplex PCR; TCRdb's copy has only in-frame clones and leaves some out. Of more than 140,000 clones listed, 70% to 80% are singletons. The sample consisted of PBMCs, taken after 12 months of ibrutinib treatment. These receptors were taken from a human donor with chronic lymphocytic leukemia. The CDR3 runs from the conserved cysteine through the conserved F or W. A D gene is named only where the DNA matches it firmly. Size tells how often a clone was seen (once, few, many) or the class of an expanded clone, and some rows leave it out.

CDR3aa	CDR3nt	j_gene	abundance	d_gene	v_gene
CASSWGQLNTEAFF	TGTGCCAGCAGTTGGGGACAGTTGAACACTGAAGCTTTCTTT	TRBJ1-1	few	TRBD1	TRBV27
CASSLVPLTGVGGTDTQYF	TGCGCCAGCAGCTTGGTCCCCCTGACAGGGGTCGGCGGCACAGATACGCAGTATTTT	TRBJ2-3	.	TRBD1	TRBV5-1
CASSQDGGGPVTEAFF	TGTGCCAGCAGCCAAGATGGCGGGGGGCCTGTCACTGAAGCTTTCTTT	TRBJ1-1	.	.	TRBV14
CASSPAGSVSGITGELFF	TGCGCCAGCAGCCCGGCCGGGAGCGTTAGCGGGATCACCGGGGAGCTGTTTTTT	TRBJ2-2	.	TRBD2	TRBV5-1
CASSPLLGAGNEQFF	TGTGCCAGCAGTCCCCTTCTGGGAGCGGGGAATGAGCAGTTCTTC	TRBJ2-1	.	TRBD2	TRBV2
CASTNPSGANVLTF	TGTGCCAGCACCAATCCCTCTGGGGCCAACGTCCTGACTTTC	TRBJ2-6	.	.	TRBV27
CASSLGTSGSNEQFF	TGTGCCAGCAGCTTAGGGACTAGCGGGAGCAATGAGCAGTTCTTC	TRBJ2-1	.	TRBD2	TRBV13
CASSRVSGTGNTIYF	TGTGCCAGCAGTAGAGTCTCCGGGACTGGAAACACCATATATTTT	TRBJ1-3	.	.	TRBV6-5
CASSQVRLAGETQYF	TGCGCCAGCAGCCAAGTCAGACTAGCGGGGGAGACCCAGTACTTC	TRBJ2-5	.	TRBD2	TRBV4-1
CSVRGLYGYTF	TGCAGCGTGAGGGGACTCTATGGCTACACCTTC	TRBJ1-2	.	.	TRBV29-1
CASSNRGNYGYTF	TGTGCCAGCAGCAACCGGGGGAACTATGGCTACACCTTC	TRBJ1-2	.	.	TRBV28
CATSSGQVRTYEQYF	TGTGCCACCAGCAGTGGACAGGTCAGGACCTACGAGCAGTACTTC	TRBJ2-7	.	TRBD1	TRBV15
CASRTGNYGYTF	TGTGCCAGCCGGACAGGCAACTATGGCTACACCTTC	TRBJ1-2	.	TRBD1	TRBV6-5
CASSSPVSGRVNEQFF	TGTGCCAGCAGTTCCCCCGTTAGCGGGAGGGTTAATGAGCAGTTCTTC	TRBJ2-1	.	TRBD2	TRBV28
CASRPQGAIRQPQHF	TGTGCCAGCAGGCCACAGGGGGCCATTAGACAGCCCCAGCATTTT	TRBJ1-5	.	TRBD1	TRBV28
CASSTVGHPNTEAFF	TGCGCCAGCAGCACCGTGGGACACCCGAACACTGAAGCTTTCTTT	TRBJ1-1	.	.	TRBV4-3
CASSLGGSTPYGYTF	TGTGCCAGCAGCTTAGGCGGCAGTACTCCCTATGGCTACACCTTC	TRBJ1-2	.	.	TRBV7-2
CASSFSSGGQETQYF	TGTGCCAGCAGCTTCAGTAGCGGGGGCCAAGAGACCCAGTACTTC	TRBJ2-5	.	TRBD2	TRBV9
CASSPGLGGVEKLFF	TGTGCCAGCAGTCCTGGACTAGGGGGTGTGGAAAAACTGTTTTTT	TRBJ1-4	once	.	TRBV27
CASSLLAGSYEQYF	TGTGCCAGCAGTTTACTGGCTGGATCCTACGAGCAGTACTTC	TRBJ2-7	.	.	TRBV28
CAISAGVENTEAFF	TGTGCCATCAGTGCTGGCGTGGAGAACACTGAAGCTTTCTTT	TRBJ1-1	.	.	TRBV10-3
CASRMMGGSLGF	TGTGCCAGCAGAATGATGGGTGGCAGCTTGGGGTTC	TRBJ2-7	.	.	TRBV28
CASSSDSSSEAFF	TGTGCCAGCAGCTCAGACAGCAGTTCTGAAGCTTTCTTT	TRBJ1-1	few	.	TRBV7-8
CASSESYLGGEQYF	TGTGCCAGCAGTGAATCTTACTTGGGAGGCGAGCAGTACTTC	TRBJ2-7	.	.	TRBV2
CAISATGGAAEKLFF	TGTGCCATCAGTGCTACAGGGGGCGCGGCTGAAAAACTGTTTTTT	TRBJ1-4	.	TRBD1	TRBV10-3
CASAVAYEQYF	TGTGCCAGCGCGGTGGCGTACGAGCAGTACTTC	TRBJ2-7	.	.	TRBV28
CASRPPGNRRYTF	TGTGCCAGCAGACCCCCAGGGAATCGTCGCTACACCTTC	TRBJ1-2	.	.	TRBV6-5
CASSFLRERSYEQYF	TGTGCCAGCAGTTTTTTGCGGGAGCGATCCTACGAGCAGTACTTC	TRBJ2-7	.	TRBD2	TRBV28
CASSVGGQGLGQPQHF	TGTGCCAGCAGCGTAGGCGGACAGGGGTTAGGACAGCCCCAGCATTTT	TRBJ1-5	.	TRBD1	TRBV9
CASSTDRGTDTQYF	TGTGCCAGCAGTACGGACAGGGGGACAGATACGCAGTATTTT	TRBJ2-3	once	TRBD1	TRBV6-1
CASSPPGGWQFF	TGTGCCAGCTCACCACCGGGGGGTTGGCAGTTCTTC	TRBJ2-1	.	.	TRBV18
CASTPSSRVQYF	TGTGCCAGCACCCCTTCGTCTCGGGTGCAGTACTTC	TRBJ2-7	.	.	TRBV28
CASSLDVGGSTEAFF	TGTGCCAGCAGCTTAGACGTCGGCGGGTCCACTGAAGCTTTCTTT	TRBJ1-1	.	.	TRBV7-9
CASSLVTYYEQYF	TGTGCCAGCAGTTTAGTCACCTATTACGAGCAGTACTTC	TRBJ2-7	.	.	TRBV28
CASSPQQGGYEQYF	TGTGCCAGCAGCCCACAGCAGGGGGGCTACGAGCAGTACTTC	TRBJ2-7	.	.	TRBV7-6
CASSSGLLGGKLFF	TGTGCCAGCAGTTCCGGCTTGCTGGGTGGAAAACTGTTTTTT	TRBJ1-4	.	.	TRBV6-6
CASSSTASGSPTTDTQYF	TGTGCCAGCAGCTCCACGGCTAGCGGGAGCCCCACCACAGATACGCAGTATTTT	TRBJ2-3	once	TRBD2	TRBV7-8
CASSQVHSATETQYF	TGCGCCAGCAGCCAAGTCCACTCAGCTACCGAGACCCAGTACTTC	TRBJ2-5	.	.	TRBV7-2
CAGGLAGGTDTQYF	TGTGCCGGAGGACTAGCGGGGGGCACAGATACGCAGTATTTT	TRBJ2-3	.	TRBD2	TRBV10-3
CASSPYVLTHTEAFF	TGTGCCAGCAGCCCGTACGTATTGACCCACACTGAAGCTTTCTTT	TRBJ1-1	.	.	TRBV7-3
CASKSNTEAFF	TGTGCCAGCAAATCGAACACTGAAGCTTTCTTT	TRBJ1-1	.	.	TRBV9
CAISDIYGYTF	TGTGCCATCAGTGATATCTATGGCTACACCTTC	TRBJ1-2	.	.	TRBV10-3
CAISETPGLGLDEQFF	TGTGCCATCAGTGAGACCCCGGGGCTAGGTTTAGATGAGCAGTTCTTC	TRBJ2-1	.	.	TRBV10-3
CASSLAGRNTGELFF	TGTGCCAGCAGTTTGGCGGGGAGGAACACCGGGGAGCTGTTTTTT	TRBJ2-2	once	.	TRBV27
CASESRVNTEAFF	TGTGCCAGTGAGTCCAGAGTGAACACTGAAGCTTTCTTT	TRBJ1-1	.	.	TRBV19
CASSTAGGSYEQYF	TGTGCCAGCAGCACCGCGGGGGGCTCTTACGAGCAGTACTTC	TRBJ2-7	few	TRBD2	TRBV7-2
CASRGTEPNYGYTF	TGTGCCAGCAGAGGGACAGAACCCAACTATGGCTACACCTTC	TRBJ1-2	once	TRBD1	TRBV6-5
CASSLIGGQTSSYNEQFF	TGTGCCAGCAGTTTGATTGGGGGCCAAACAAGCTCCTACAATGAGCAGTTCTTC	TRBJ2-1	.	.	TRBV27
CASSLVGETQYF	TGTGCCAGCAGCTTAGTTGGGGAGACCCAGTACTTC	TRBJ2-5	once	.	TRBV7-7
CASSEGALETQYF	TGCGCCAGCAGTGAGGGGGCCCTTGAGACCCAGTACTTC	TRBJ2-5	.	.	TRBV10-2
CASSPGRGTDTQYF	TGTGCCAGCAGCCCCGGGAGGGGGACGGATACGCAGTATTTT	TRBJ2-3	once	TRBD2	TRBV5-4
CATPLRRGANYGYTF	TGTGCCACCCCTCTCAGGAGGGGCGCTAACTATGGCTACACCTTC	TRBJ1-2	few	.	TRBV28
CASSQTELGQPQHF	TGCGCCAGCAGCCAAACTGAACTAGGTCAGCCCCAGCATTTT	TRBJ1-5	few	.	TRBV4-1
CASSPMRHEDTQYF	TGTGCCAGCTCACCCATGAGACACGAAGATACGCAGTATTTT	TRBJ2-3	.	.	TRBV18
CATSRVFGGGIGYTF	TGTGCCACCAGCAGAGTGTTCGGGGGCGGGATTGGCTACACCTTC	TRBJ1-2	.	.	TRBV15
CASSTQNQPQHF	TGTGCCAGCAGCACTCAAAATCAGCCCCAGCATTTT	TRBJ1-5	.	.	TRBV7-9